What follows are 21 T cell receptor beta chains derived from one specimen sequenced in a study of shared clonotypes between healthy human individuals. The table came from immunoSEQ multiplex PCR; TCRdb's copy has only in-frame clones and leaves some out. Of some 2,400,000 clones detected, nearly 97% appear once; the ten largest clones hold roughly 0.13%. Material: naive CD4+ T cells sorted from blood. Subset given: CD45RA+ positively selected. The receptors were gathered from a man younger than 30 in good health.

Turning to this clone: Germline and junction disagree at one end, which may indicate a read error. CDR3 loop: CASSPTTAPFQVF. Written as DNA, the CDR3 is TGTGCCAGCTCACCGACGACAGCCCCGTTCCAGGTCTTC. The chain carries TRBV18 and TRBJ2-1; possible D gene TRBD1, 5 bases. The CDR3 covers 13 residues. Per the germline V gene, CDR1 is KGHSH and CDR2 is LQKENI.

This chain joins TRBV6-5 and TRBJ1-5; 9 bases are a match to TRBD1. Trimming at V came to 2 bases and at J to 6 bases, leaving 5 bases not matched to a gene. The CDR3 covers 15 residues. Germline V lookup: CDR1 MNHEY, CDR2 SVGAGI. CDR3: CASSYPTGGGQPQHF. DNA of the CDR3: TGTGCCAGCAGTTACCCGACAGGGGGGGGTCAGCCCCAGCATTTT.

This rearrangement joins TRBV9 to TRBJ2-1; the match to TRBD2 covers 7 bases. Germline V gene sequence: CDR1 SGDLS, CDR2 YYNGEE. The CDR3 length is 15 residues. The J segment lost 7 bases and the V segment lost 3 bases, leaving 10 bases of the junction unmatched. The CDR3 region is CASSASSGRLNEQFF. CDR3 nucleotide sequence: TGTGCCAGCAGCGCTTCTAGCGGTAGGCTGAATGAGCAGTTCTTC.

The chain couples TRBV7-8 to TRBJ1-3, with no clear D. Per the germline V gene, CDR1 is SGHVS and CDR2 is FQNEAQ. CDR3 length equals 13 residues. Trimming took 5 bases from V and 4 from J, leaving 9 bases between them. CDR3 amino acids: CASSLPPGNTIYF. CDR3 nucleotides: TGTGCCAGCAGCCTCCCCCCCGGAAACACCATATATTTT. The full variable domain, completed using reference TRBV7-8 and TRBJ1-3, is GAGVSQSPRYKVAKRGQDVALRCDPISGHVSLFWYQQALGQGPEFLTYFQNEAQLDKSGLPSDRFFAERPEGSVSTLKIQRTQQEDSAVYLCASSLPPGNTIYFGEGSWLTVV.

The rearrangement uses TRBV9 and TRBJ1-3; D call uncertain. The CDR3 is 15 residues long. Germline CDR1 and CDR2: SGDLS and YYNGEE. Trimming left V 4 bases short and J 1 base short, with 12 bases between. CDR3: CASSPSALSGNTIYF. CDR3 nucleotides: TGTGCCAGCAGCCCAAGCGCCCTGTCTGGAAACACCATATATTTT. Full variable domain (missing parts from reference TRBV9 and TRBJ1-3): DSGVTQTPKHLITATGQRVTLRCSPRSGDLSVYWYQQSLDQGLQFLIQYYNGEERAKGNILERFSAQQFPDLHSELNLSSLELGDSALYFCASSPSALSGNTIYFGEGSWLTVV.

The chain joins TRBV4-3 to TRBJ2-5, with D perhaps given as TRBD1 or TRBD2 (5 bases each). In germline, CDR1 is LGHNA, CDR2 YSLEER. V shed 3 bases and J shed 6 bases, with 11 bases lying between them. The CDR3 totals 13 residues. CDR3 sequence (DNA): TGCGCCAGCAGCCACAGCCGGGACCAGACCCAGTACTTC. Translating gives CASSHSRDQTQYF.

Details on this clone: Relative to the germline gene, one junction end is altered; a read error may explain this. The chain carries TRBV2 and TRBJ2-7; 8 bases map to TRBD2. Germline CDR1 SNHLY, CDR2 FYNNEI. This CDR3 spans 15 amino acids. The CDR3 sequence: CASSQALAEFAGQYF. DNA for the CDR3: TGTGCCAGCAGTCAAGCACTAGCGGAGTTTGCGGGGCAGTACTTC.

The gene calls are TRBV30 and TRBJ1-3; D remains unclear. Trimming took off 0 bases at V and 1 base at J, with 10 bases between the two ends. Per germline, CDR1 GTSNPN and CDR2 SVGIG (reference sequence). This CDR3 is 15 amino acids long. This chain's CDR3 is CAWSVVGSSGNTIYF. CDR3 nucleotides: TGTGCCTGGAGTGTTGTCGGATCTTCTGGAAACACCATATATTTT.

The chain joins TRBV5-1 to TRBJ1-4; D unresolved. CDR3 size: 15 residues. The germline V gene encodes CDR1 SGHRS and CDR2 YFSETQ. Trimming took 0 bases from V and 7 from J, leaving 13 bases between them. The CDR3 region is CASSLDSRWGEKLFF. The CDR3 coding sequence is TGCGCCAGCAGCTTGGACAGTCGATGGGGTGAAAAACTGTTTTTT. Combining the CDR3 with reference TRBV5-1 and TRBJ1-4 gives the whole variable domain KAGVTQTPRYLIKTRGQQVTLSCSPISGHRSVSWYQQTPGQGLQFLFEYFSETQRNKGNFPGRFSGRQFSNSRSEMNVSTLELGDSALYLCASSLDSRWGEKLFFGSGTQLSVL.

This clone was recorded only once. The CDR3 nucleotides are TGTGCCTGGAGTGTAGGAACAGGGAATGGCTACACCTTC. Translation: CAWSVGTGNGYTF. The chain links TRBV30 to TRBJ1-2; weak D call: TRBD1 (6 bases). This CDR3 has 13 amino acids. CDR1 is GTSNPN and CDR2 is SVGIG in the germline V gene (reference sequence). The V end was cut by 0 bases, the J end by 6 bases, with 11 bases between.

Concerning this clone: Other DNA sequences in this sample translate to the same CDR3. The chain uses TRBV6-5 and TRBJ2-7; 9 nucleotides agree with TRBD1. The J segment lost 2 bases and the V segment lost 5 bases, leaving 4 bases of the junction unmatched. Germline V lookup: CDR1 MNHEY, CDR2 SVGAGI. The CDR3 consists of 14 residues. CDR3 nucleotide sequence: TGTGCCAGCAGTCGAGACAGGGGGACCTACGAGCAGTACTTC. It yields the protein CASSRDRGTYEQYF.

Turning to this clone: The identical CDR3 is also encoded by other nucleotide sequences in the sample. CDR3 in amino acids: CASSPGLAGADTQYF. The CDR3 DNA follows: TGCGCCAGCAGCCCGGGACTAGCGGGGGCAGATACGCAGTATTTT. This rearrangement joins TRBV5-1 to TRBJ2-3, with 14 positions matching TRBD2. The CDR3 has 15 amino acids. The germline V gene encodes CDR1 SGHRS and CDR2 YFSETQ. J was trimmed by 4 bases and V by 4 bases; bases with no gene match: 2.

Only one count was recorded for this clone. Within the sample, other DNA sequences also encode this same CDR3. The rearrangement uses TRBV10-1 and TRBJ1-1; maybe TRBD1 (5 bases). Trimming took 5 bases from V and 1 from J, leaving 8 bases between them. This CDR3 spans 13 amino acids. Germline assignment: CDR1 WNHNN and CDR2 SYGVQD (reference sequence). CDR3 in DNA: TGCGCCAGCAGTCGGGACTCGAACACTGAAGCTTTCTTT. This sequence encodes CASSRDSNTEAFF.

The rearrangement uses TRBV27 and TRBJ2-6, with D tentatively TRBD1 (5 bases). V was clipped by 5 bases and J by 0 bases, with 11 bases between them. This CDR3 contains 16 residues. Germline values: CDR1 MNHEY, CDR2 SMNVEV (reference sequence). The CDR3 sequence: CASSITGSSGANVLTF. The CDR3 nucleotides read TGTGCCAGCAGTATAACAGGTAGCTCTGGGGCCAACGTCCTGACTTTC. Full variable domain (missing parts from reference TRBV27 and TRBJ2-6): EAQVTQNPRYLITVTGKKLTVTCSQNMNHEYMSWYRQDPGLGLRQIYYSMNVEVTDKGDVPEGYKVSRKEKRNFPLILESPSPNQTSLYFCASSITGSSGANVLTFGAGSRLTVL.

The V gene is TRBV13, the J gene TRBJ2-7, with TRBD1 identical over 9 bases. The germline CDR1 and CDR2 sequences are PRHDT and FYEKMQ (reference sequence). CDR3 length: 15 residues. The ends lost 4 bases at V and 5 bases at J; junction bases unmatched: 9. The CDR3 DNA follows: TGTGCCAGCAGCTCCCACGGGACAGGGAAGGACGAGCAGTACTTC. Protein product: CASSSHGTGKDEQYF.

This sequence joins TRBV5-4 and TRBJ1-2, with D perhaps TRBD1 (6 bases). The CDR3 contains 15 residues. V lost 4 bases and J 5 bases, leaving 18 bases between the germline ends. Germline V gene lookup returns CDR1 SGHNT and CDR2 YYREEE (reference sequence). For the CDR3, the DNA is TGTGCCAGCAGCATAGGGGAACAGGGAACTTATGGCTACACCTTC. Its protein is CASSIGEQGTYGYTF.

The chain couples TRBV9 to TRBJ2-1; D gene ambiguous. In germline, CDR1 is SGDLS, CDR2 YYNGEE. The CDR3 is 12 amino acids. V lost 3 bases, J lost 15 bases, and 16 bases lay in between. This CDR3 reads CASSATPAERFF. The CDR3 region has the DNA TGTGCCAGCAGCGCGACACCCGCCGAGAGGTTCTTC.

The chain is built from TRBV19 and TRBJ1-6; the match to TRBD1 covers 8 bases. Germline V gene sequence: CDR1 LNHDA, CDR2 SQIVND (reference sequence). The CDR3 sequence is 16 residues long. V trimming: 1 base; J trimming: 11 bases; junction bases outside the gene matches: 10. CDR3 in amino acids: CASSIGRQGAVAPLHF. CDR3 bases: TGTGCCAGTAGTATAGGTCGCCAGGGGGCCGTAGCACCCCTCCACTTT. The full variable domain, its missing parts supplied by reference TRBV19 and TRBJ1-6, is DGGITQSPKYLFRKEGQNVTLSCEQNLNHDAMYWYRQDPGQGLRLIYYSQIVNDFQKGDIAEGYSVSREKKESFPLTVTSAQKNPTAFYLCASSIGRQGAVAPLHFGNGTRLTVT.

The chain recombines TRBV7-9 with TRBJ2-5, with D uncertain. Germline lookup yields CDR1 SEHNR and CDR2 FQNEAQ (reference sequence). The CDR3 sequence is 13 residues long. V lost 6 bases, J lost 4 bases, and 12 bases lay in between. The CDR3 region has the DNA TGTGCCAGCAGTCATGGTGTTGCAGAGACCCAGTACTTC. Protein: CASSHGVAETQYF.

This chain connects TRBV9 to TRBJ2-5; no definite D call. Germline lookup yields CDR1 SGDLS and CDR2 YYNGEE. The CDR3 spans 12 residues. The V end lost 0 bases, the J end lost 5 bases, and 5 bases lay between the germline ends. The CDR3 DNA reads as TGTGCCAGCAGCGTAGTAGACGAGACCCAGTACTTC. Protein product: CASSVVDETQYF.

This clone was seen only once. V is TRBV4-1 and J is TRBJ2-3; the D is unclear. The CDR3 runs to 17 residues. With 3 bases removed from V and 3 bases from J, the gap between germline ends came to 19 bases. Germline-derived CDR1 and CDR2 are MGHRA and YSYEKL. The CDR3 loop is CASSHGRAYGGTDTQYF. The CDR3 nucleotides are TGCGCCAGCAGCCACGGTCGAGCGTACGGTGGAACAGATACGCAGTATTTT.